This TCR beta chain was recovered during a study of graft-versus-host responses after intestinal transplantation. Study conclusions and caveats: Recipient marrow held GvH clones, some first seen in ileum or blood.

Points on this clone: Its antigen is undetermined.

The assay was immunoSEQ multiplex PCR, and TCRdb's table has in-frame clones only and misses some. The sample records about 80,000 clones, 92% being singletons. The TCR originated in a human patient who received an intestinal transplant, so some T cells may come from the graft donor. The source was PBMCs, collected 98 days after intestinal transplantation.

Here the CDR3 reads CASSTLAGDSYEQYF. CDR3 in DNA: TGTGCCAGCAGTACCCTAGCGGGAGACTCCTACGAGCAGTACTTC. This chain uses TRBV6-5 with TRBJ2-7, with TRBD2 matching over 10 bases. Germline loops: CDR1 MNHEY, CDR2 SVGAGI. The CDR3 is 15 residues long. V lost 5 bases and J lost 0; bases outside the gene matches: 4.